The 22 T cell receptor beta chains presented below share a single source sample, sequenced in a study of T cell responses to AZD1222 COVID-19 vaccine. Sequencing was performed with immunoSEQ multiplex PCR; in TCRdb, only in-frame clones are kept and a portion is missing. The sample yields some 120,000 clones, 85% to 95% seen once. The input for sequencing was peripheral blood, taken 28 days after the second AZD1222 dose. Every receptor here comes from an adult who received the AZD1222 COVID-19 vaccine.

This chain joins TRBV6-6 and TRBJ2-5, with 8 positions matching TRBD2. The CDR3 has 13 residues. Germline values: CDR1 MNHNY, CDR2 SVGAGI (reference sequence). V shed 8 bases and J 2 bases; nucleotides not matched to a gene: 4. The DNA of the CDR3 is TGTGCCAGCGACCGCGGGAGGCAAGAGACCCAGTACTTC. Its protein product is CASDRGRQETQYF.

The rearrangement links TRBV5-1 to TRBJ2-5; 8 bases line up with TRBD2. This CDR3 comprises 16 residues. V shed 4 bases and J 2 bases; nucleotides not matched to a gene: 10. The germline gives CDR1 SGHRS, CDR2 YFSETQ. The CDR3 sequence is CASSRGPGTRQETQYF. The DNA of the CDR3 is TGCGCCAGCAGCCGAGGGCCCGGGACTAGACAAGAGACCCAGTACTTC.

This chain connects TRBV3-1 (or the pseudogene TRBV3-2) to TRBJ2-1; 10 positions match TRBD2. J gave up 2 bases and V 2 bases, and 3 bases lay outside the gene matches. Germline CDR1 LGHDT, CDR2 YNNKEL (reference sequence). CDR3 length: 16 amino acids. CDR3 loop: CASSQRTSGAYNEQFF. The CDR3 DNA follows: TGTGCCAGCAGCCAACGCACTAGCGGGGCCTACAATGAGCAGTTCTTC.

V usage is TRBV29-1 and J usage is TRBJ1-5; D gene unclear. The CDR3 has 13 residues. The germline V gene encodes CDR1 SQVTM and CDR2 ANQGSEA. V was pared by 4 bases and J by 6 bases, with 13 bases between. CDR3 loop: CSVGGFVGQPQHF. CDR3 DNA sequence: TGCAGCGTTGGAGGGTTCGTGGGTCAGCCCCAGCATTTT. The complete variable domain, with remaining parts taken from reference TRBV29-1 and TRBJ1-5, reads SAVISQKPSRDICQRGTSLTIQCQVDSQVTMMFWYRQQPGQSLTLIATANQGSEATYESGFVIDKFPISRPNLTFSTLTVSNMSPEDSSIYLCSVGGFVGQPQHFGDGTRLSIL.

The chain couples TRBV7-5 to TRBJ2-1; the listed D gene, TRBD2, was not tested against the DNA. TRBV7-5 is recorded as a pseudogene. This CDR3 has 15 residues. CDR3 sequence (DNA): TGTGCCAGAAGTACACTAGCGGGACCTTACAATGAGCAGTTCTTC. The encoded protein is CARSTLAGPYNEQFF.

The rearrangement uses TRBV2 and TRBJ2-5; 8 nucleotides align to TRBD2. J was trimmed by 5 bases and V by 2 bases; bases with no gene match: 4. The CDR3 has 14 amino acids. Germline assignment: CDR1 SNHLY and CDR2 FYNNEI. The CDR3 spells CASSERAGVETQYF. The CDR3 nucleotides read TGTGCCAGCAGTGAAAGAGCGGGAGTGGAGACCCAGTACTTC.

The CDR3 DNA is TGTGCCAGCAGCTTAGTTGTGGGAGGCCCCTACGAGCAGTACTTC. Translated: CASSLVVGGPYEQYF. This chain joins TRBV7-8 and TRBJ2-7, with TRBD2 as a possible D gene (6 bases). Trimming stripped 1 base from V and 2 bases from J, with 12 bases between. CDR1 SGHVS and CDR2 FQNEAQ come from the germline V gene. CDR3 size: 15 residues.

The V gene is TRBV30, the J gene TRBJ1-5; TRBD1 matches 9 bases. V trimming: 5 bases; J trimming: 2 bases; junction bases outside the gene matches: 4. Germline-derived CDR1 and CDR2 are GTSNPN and SVGIG (reference sequence). This CDR3 region has 14 residues. The CDR3 DNA sequence: TGTGCCTGGTCCAGGACAGGGGGCAATCAGCCCCAGCATTTT. Protein: CAWSRTGGNQPQHF.

The rearrangement uses TRBV18 and TRBJ2-1, with D maybe TRBD2 (6 bases). The CDR3 extends over 16 amino acids. V was trimmed by 3 bases and J by 1 base, leaving 13 bases between them. CDR1 and CDR2 (germline): KGHSH, LQKENI. CDR3 nucleotides: TGTGCCAGCTCACCGGGACTTATGAAATCCTACAATGAGCAGTTCTTC. It encodes CASSPGLMKSYNEQFF.

There are a few counts of this clone. The genes are TRBV28 and TRBJ2-1; a weak D match, TRBD2 (6 bases). The germline CDR1 and CDR2 sequences are MDHEN and SYDVKM. V lost 5 bases and J lost 7, with 24 bases in between. There are 17 residues in the CDR3. The CDR3 DNA sequence: TGTGCCAGCAGTCAGAATTCCGGGACTCGAGAGTTGAATGAGCAGTTCTTC. Its translation: CASSQNSGTRELNEQFF.

The chain uses TRBV10-2 and TRBJ2-7, with D tentatively TRBD2 (5 bases). The V gene lost 6 bases and the J gene lost 0 bases, with 15 bases spanning the gap. This CDR3 spans 15 amino acids. Germline-derived CDR1 and CDR2 are WSHSY and SAAADI. Here the CDR3 DNA reads TGCGCCAGCAGAGAGGGCTTAAGGAGCTCCTACGAGCAGTACTTC. It encodes CASREGLRSSYEQYF.

This clone has a single count. The chain joins TRBV11-2 to TRBJ2-7; no clear D gene. Trimming shortened V by 3 bases and J by 4 bases, and 13 bases separated the two germline ends. The CDR3 sequence is 14 residues long. Germline assignment: CDR1 SGHAT and CDR2 FQNNGV. CDR3 sequence reads: CASSLRQADYEQYF. The CDR3 DNA follows: TGTGCCAGCAGCTTGAGACAAGCAGATTACGAGCAGTACTTC.

The CDR3 sequence is CASSAQAYEQFF. CDR3 sequence (DNA): TGCGCCAGCAGCGCCCAGGCGTATGAGCAGTTCTTC. The chain has TRBV5-1 and TRBJ2-1, with no clear D. V was pared by 4 bases and J by 8 bases, with 10 bases between. Germline V gene data show CDR1 as SGHRS and CDR2 as YFSETQ. This CDR3 is 12 amino acids long.

The J gene is TRBJ1-5, the V gene TRBV15; 7 nucleotides line up with TRBD1. V lost 0 bases and J lost 1; bases outside the gene matches: 3. The CDR3 has 16 amino acids. Germline lookup yields CDR1 LNHNV and CDR2 YYDKDF (reference sequence). CDR3 DNA: TGTGCCACCAGCAGAGATCAGACAGGGAGCAATCAGCCCCAGCATTTT. Translation gives CATSRDQTGSNQPQHF.

V is TRBV7-9 and J is TRBJ2-7; unclear D gene. V was pared by 2 bases and J by 1 base, with 6 bases between. The CDR3 sequence is 13 residues long. Germline CDR1 and CDR2: SEHNR and FQNEAQ (reference sequence). Written as DNA, the CDR3 is TGTGCCAGCAGCTTACTAGGTTCCTACGAGCAGTACTTC. It encodes CASSLLGSYEQYF.

This sequence joins TRBV9 and TRBJ2-1; 11 positions match TRBD2. J gave up 3 bases and V 3 bases, and 8 bases lay outside the gene matches. This CDR3 has 17 amino acids. Germline loops: CDR1 SGDLS, CDR2 YYNGEE. The chain's CDR3 is CASSAGGLAVIYNEQFF. The CDR3 coding sequence is TGTGCCAGCAGCGCGGGGGGACTAGCGGTGATCTACAATGAGCAGTTCTTC.

This clone showed up just once. The chain has TRBV24-1 and TRBJ2-5; D remains unclear. This CDR3 comprises 14 residues. With 3 bases removed from V and 5 bases from J, the gap between germline ends came to 12 bases. The germline gives CDR1 KGHDR, CDR2 SFDVKD. CDR3 sequence: CATSDNLQLETQYF. CDR3 DNA sequence: TGTGCCACCAGTGATAATTTGCAGCTGGAGACCCAGTACTTC.

The V gene is TRBV7-9, the J gene TRBJ1-3; D unclear. Trimming took 0 bases from V and 3 from J, leaving 6 bases between them. The length of the CDR3 is 14 residues. The germline V gene encodes CDR1 SEHNR and CDR2 FQNEAQ (reference sequence). The CDR3 loop is CASSLAVVGNTIYF. The CDR3 DNA reads TGTGCCAGCAGCTTAGCGGTGGTTGGAAACACCATATATTTT.

The chain is built from TRBV5-4 and TRBJ1-2; D possibly corresponds to TRBD1 (5 bases). The germline V and J ends were trimmed by 4 bases and 5 bases, with 12 bases remaining between them. CDR1 and CDR2 (germline): SGHNT, YYREEE (reference sequence). CDR3 length: 13 residues. The CDR3 DNA reads TGTGCCAGCAGCGGGGACCAAGTATATGGCTACACCTTC. Translated: CASSGDQVYGYTF.

Here the CDR3 DNA reads TGCGCCAGCAGCCAAGCCATCGTCCTAGCGGGAGAATCAGATACGCAGTATTTT. This encodes CASSQAIVLAGESDTQYF. The V gene is TRBV4-1, the J gene TRBJ2-3; 10 bases fit TRBD2. This CDR3 has 18 amino acids. Looked up from germline, CDR1 is MGHRA and CDR2 is YSYEKL. J gave up 4 bases and V 1 base, and 11 bases lay outside the gene matches.

The chain recombines TRBV29-1 with TRBJ1-6; D is undetermined. Trimming removed 7 bases at V and 10 bases at J, with 23 bases between. The CDR3 extends over 15 amino acids. Germline V gene sequence: CDR1 SQVTM, CDR2 ANQGSEA. CDR3: CSATSQEHQRSPLHF. The CDR3, as DNA: TGCAGCGCCACAAGTCAAGAGCATCAGAGGTCACCCCTCCACTTT.

The J gene is TRBJ1-1, the V gene TRBV20-1; D call uncertain. CDR1 DFQATT and CDR2 SNEGSKA come from the germline V gene (reference sequence). The CDR3 consists of 9 residues. Written as DNA, the CDR3 is TGCAGGTTGGGTAGCAGGGCTTTCTTT. Protein sequence: CRLGSRAFF.